The 20 T cell receptor beta chains in this list originate from one sample, sequenced in a study of CD8 T cells in ankylosing spondylitis. TCRdb re-analysed the 5' RACE reads in MiXCR, keeping a single row per CDR3 protein. The data hold 250,000 to 300,000 distinct CDR3 sequences, with about 20% observed a single time. Sequenced input: blood, either unsorted or a sorted T cell fraction (not recorded which). These receptors came from a male donor with ankylosing spondylitis or in good health (not recorded which).

This clonotype was counted between two and nine times. This chain uses TRBV9 with TRBJ2-1, with D perhaps TRBD1 or TRBD2 (5 bases each). Trimming cost V 3 bases and J 4 bases, with 14 bases left between them. Germline CDR1 and CDR2: SGDLS and YYNGEE. This CDR3 spans 15 amino acids. The CDR3 sequence: CASSGGAGGYNEQFF. CDR3 DNA: TGTGCCAGCAGCGGTGGGGCTGGCGGGTACAATGAGCAGTTCTTC.

The chain joins TRBV6-5 to TRBJ2-1; D is unclear. V gave up 0 bases and J gave up 9 bases, with 15 bases separating them. The CDR3 spans 15 residues. Looked up from germline, CDR1 is MNHEY and CDR2 is SVGAGI. The CDR3 DNA reads TGTGCCAGCAGTTACTCGTCGACGATAGCTGTTGAGCAGTTCTTC. Encoded protein: CASSYSSTIAVEQFF.

This chain links TRBV5-5 with TRBJ2-5; tentatively, D is TRBD1 (6 bases). The CDR3 length is 14 residues. CDR1 and CDR2 (germline): SGHKS, YYEKEE (reference sequence). V shed 3 bases and J shed 5 bases, with 14 bases lying between them. The CDR3 sequence: CASSWKTGGETQYF. CDR3 nucleotides: TGTGCCAGCAGCTGGAAGACAGGCGGGGAGACCCAGTACTTC.

The CDR3 loop is CASSFGTSEAFF. For the CDR3, the DNA is TGTGCCAGCAGTTTCGGGACCAGTGAAGCTTTCTTT. This chain joins TRBV28 and TRBJ1-1, with D possibly being TRBD1 (5 bases). Germline V gene sequence: CDR1 MDHEN, CDR2 SYDVKM. The CDR3 extends over 12 amino acids. V was cut by 3 bases and J by 7 bases, with 9 bases left in between.

The chain employs TRBV6-1 and TRBJ2-7, with D possibly being TRBD2 (6 bases). The germline V and J ends were trimmed by 1 base and 4 bases, with 17 bases remaining between them. Germline CDR1 is MNHNS and CDR2 is SASEGT. The CDR3 contains 16 residues. The DNA for the CDR3 is TGTGCCAGCAGTGAAGTGGGAGGCCGGACATATTACGAGCAGTACGTC. Residues: CASSEVGGRTYYEQYV.

The V gene is TRBV5-1, the J gene TRBJ1-2; 8 bases are a match to TRBD1. The CDR3 loop spans 13 amino acids. The V segment lost 4 bases and the J segment 5 bases; nucleotides outside the gene matches: 4. Germline V CDR1 and CDR2: SGHRS, YFSETQ. The CDR3 nucleotides are TGCGCCAGCAGCGCGGGACAGGCTTATGGCTACACCTTC. Translation: CASSAGQAYGYTF. The full variable domain, rest sourced from reference TRBV5-1 and TRBJ1-2, is KAGVTQTPRYLIKTRGQQVTLSCSPISGHRSVSWYQQTPGQGLQFLFEYFSETQRNKGNFPGRFSGRQFSNSRSEMNVSTLELGDSALYLCASSAGQAYGYTFGSGTRLTVV.

The chain links TRBV7-3 to TRBJ2-2, with unresolved D. Germline V gene lookup returns CDR1 SGHTA and CDR2 FQGTGA. Trimming removed 5 bases from V and 4 bases from J, with 8 bases in between. CDR3 size: 13 residues. The CDR3 nucleotides are TGTGCCAGCAGCCCCACGGCCACCGGGGAGCTGTTTTTT. It encodes CASSPTATGELFF.

The chain's CDR3 is CASSPGQAFYGYTF. CDR3 DNA: TGCGCCAGCAGCCCCGGACAGGCGTTCTATGGCTACACCTTC. This chain uses TRBV4-1 with TRBJ1-2, with 7 bases fitting TRBD1. The CDR3 loop spans 14 amino acids. The V gene end was trimmed by 4 bases and the J gene end by 4 bases; junction bases not matched to a gene: 6. Germline V CDR1 and CDR2: MGHRA, YSYEKL.

Many counts were recorded for this clonotype. V usage is TRBV10-2 and J usage is TRBJ1-1; D is uncertain. Germline CDR1 is WSHSY and CDR2 is SAAADI. The CDR3 totals 12 residues. V was cut by 6 bases and J by 1 base, with 6 bases left in between. The CDR3 DNA reads TGCGCCAGCAGCCAAACGAACACTGAAGCTTTCTTT. Translated, it gives CASSQTNTEAFF.

This clonotype was picked up a small number of times. The V gene is TRBV4-1, the J gene TRBJ1-2; D gene ambiguous. Trimming removed 1 base from V and 4 bases from J, with 13 bases in between. The germline V gene encodes CDR1 MGHRA and CDR2 YSYEKL. The CDR3 consists of 15 residues. CDR3 nucleotides: TGCGCCAGCAGCCAAGGTTATGGCAGGACCTATGGCTACACCTTC. Its protein product is CASSQGYGRTYGYTF.

The chain employs TRBV2 and TRBJ2-2, with D possibly being TRBD1 or TRBD2 (5 bases each). Germline loops: CDR1 SNHLY, CDR2 FYNNEI. V was clipped by 4 bases and J by 7 bases, with 16 bases between them. The CDR3 sequence is 15 residues long. CDR3 sequence (DNA): TGTGCCAGCAGTGTGACAGCAGGTAGCGTCGGGGAGCTGTTTTTT. Protein product: CASSVTAGSVGELFF.

The V gene is TRBV6-5, the J gene TRBJ2-3; 10 nucleotides agree with TRBD1. Looked up from germline, CDR1 is MNHEY and CDR2 is SVGAGI. V shed 2 bases, J shed 4 bases, and the junction held 3 bases outside the gene matches. This CDR3 has 15 amino acids. CDR3 in amino acids: CASSYPGQGADTQYF. The CDR3, as DNA: TGTGCCAGCAGTTACCCAGGACAGGGGGCAGATACGCAGTATTTT.

CDR3 in DNA: TGTGCCAGCAGTTACCAGGGAGGGATGGGGCCACAGTACTTC. Translated: CASSYQGGMGPQYF. V and J are TRBV28 and TRBJ2-5, with 7 bases that match TRBD2. The germline V gene encodes CDR1 MDHEN and CDR2 SYDVKM. The CDR3 covers 14 residues. Losses at the gene ends were 4 bases for V and 11 bases for J; bases not matched to a gene: 13.

The chain links TRBV12-3 or TRBV12-4 to TRBJ2-1; 9 bases align to TRBD2. This CDR3 contains 15 residues. Germline trimming cut 3 bases from V and 5 bases from J; bases unmatched to any gene: 5. The CDR3 nucleotides are TGTGCCAGCAGTTTGGCGGGAGGGCCCCACAATGAGCAGTTCTTC. This gives the protein CASSLAGGPHNEQFF.

This clonotype was detected many times. The chain links TRBV9 to TRBJ2-1, with D perhaps being TRBD1 or TRBD2 (5 bases each). The germline gives CDR1 SGDLS, CDR2 YYNGEE. This CDR3 is built from 11 residues. V dropped 3 bases and J dropped 11 bases, with 9 bases sitting between them. The CDR3 DNA sequence: TGTGCCAGCAGCGCTCCGGGACAGCAGTTCTTC. Protein product: CASSAPGQQFF.

V gene TRBV10-3 combines with J gene TRBJ2-7; D possibly corresponds to TRBD1 (6 bases). The CDR3 spans 15 residues. The V end was cut by 2 bases, the J end by 2 bases, with 13 bases between. Germline loops: CDR1 ENHRY, CDR2 SYGVKD. This CDR3 reads CAISEGQMGTYEQYV. The CDR3 region has the DNA TGTGCCATCAGTGAGGGACAGATGGGCACCTACGAGCAGTACGTC.

The chain has TRBV2 and TRBJ2-7; the D call may be TRBD1 or TRBD2 (5 bases each). The V and J ends lost 6 bases and 6 bases respectively, with 12 bases between them. Germline-derived CDR1 and CDR2 are SNHLY and FYNNEI. There are 12 residues in the CDR3. For the CDR3, the DNA is TGTGCCAGCAGCAACCCGGGGCGCGAGCAGTACGTC. It is translated as CASSNPGREQYV.

The rearrangement uses TRBV9 and TRBJ2-3; D not resolved. The CDR3 is 14 residues long. The germline gives CDR1 SGDLS, CDR2 YYNGEE. Trimming stripped 1 base from V and 4 bases from J, with 10 bases between. The CDR3 sequence is CASSVSVGADTQYF. The CDR3 DNA reads as TGTGCCAGCAGCGTATCGGTTGGCGCAGATACGCAGTATTTT.

This clonotype was observed at least ten times. The chain combines TRBV20-1 with TRBJ1-1, with 8 positions matching TRBD1. Germline values: CDR1 DFQATT, CDR2 SNEGSKA (reference sequence). The CDR3 contains 13 residues. V shed 5 bases and J 1 base; nucleotides not matched to a gene: 3. CDR3 residues: CSARTGTNTEAFF. CDR3 sequence (DNA): TGCAGTGCTCGGACAGGGACGAACACTGAAGCTTTCTTT.

The J gene is TRBJ2-4, the V gene TRBV3-1, with 7 bases aligning to TRBD1. J was trimmed by 6 bases and V by 0 bases; bases with no gene match: 5. In germline, CDR1 is LGHDT, CDR2 YNNKEL (reference sequence). The CDR3 length is 15 residues. CDR3 nucleotides: TGTGCCAGCAGCCAAGAGGGGACAGTAGGAAACATTCAGTACTTC. Amino acid sequence: CASSQEGTVGNIQYF.